These 2 T cell receptor beta chains were all obtained from the same sample, sequenced in a study of human T cells and chemical hapten exposure. Described time point: patch test 1, 2 weeks after DPC sensitization. Treatment reported: therapeutic diphenylcyclopropenone sensitization with weekly scalp DPC. Total RNA extraction was carried out from unfractionated whole blood. TCRdb fed the RACE reads into MiXCR, producing one record per CDR3 protein. The sample includes fewer than 45,000 distinct CDR3 sequences, 3% to 4.5% seen only once; the top ten take around 28%. This specimen was whole blood, taken in connection with sensitization to the hapten diphenylcyclopropenone (DPC). The receptors were sampled from a man in his fifties or sixties with alopecia areata. Some clones in this sample may be carry-over from other donors' samples.

This clonotype was counted many times. The genes are TRBV29-1 and TRBJ1-2, with D maybe TRBD1 (6 bases). The germline V gene encodes CDR1 SQVTM and CDR2 ANQGSEA. The CDR3 is 15 amino acids. V lost 2 bases to trimming and J lost 2 bases, with 15 bases between them. CDR3 residues: CSVESMAGENYGYTF. The DNA of the CDR3 is TGCAGCGTTGAAAGTATGGCAGGGGAAAACTATGGCTACACCTTC. Full variable domain (rest looked up from reference TRBV29-1 and TRBJ1-2): SAVISQKPSRDICQRGTSLTIQCQVDSQVTMMFWYRQQPGQSLTLIATANQGSEATYESGFVIDKFPISRPNLTFSTLTVSNMSPEDSSIYLCSVESMAGENYGYTFGSGTRLTVV.

This clonotype has at least ten counts. V is TRBV5-1 and J is TRBJ1-1; D call uncertain. Trimming took off 2 bases at V and 2 bases at J, with 10 bases between the two ends. Germline V lookup: CDR1 SGHRS, CDR2 YFSETQ. The CDR3 has 14 amino acids. The CDR3 loop reads CASSFKVGNTEAFF. In nucleotides, the CDR3 is TGCGCCAGCAGCTTTAAGGTCGGAAACACTGAAGCTTTCTTT.